The clone carrying this TCR beta chain came up many times. Its antigen is unknown. The time point is: longitudinal time-point 3. A blood bank in Maryland, USA, provided the volunteers who served as healthy controls. Stored at -80 C, 2 million PBMCs were the source of the unsorted libraries. With 10-nucleotide random UMIs, 5'RACE was used to make the cDNA. TCRdb fed the 5' RACE reads into MiXCR, producing one record per CDR3 protein. The data show 45,000 to 65,000 distinct CDR3 sequences, roughly 8% seen once. V lost 4 bases and J lost 5, with 23 bases in between. The CDR3 is made up of 16 amino acids. Per germline, CDR1 DFQATT and CDR2 SNEGSKA (reference sequence). This record belongs to a study of neurological immune-mediated disorders. Study results and limitations: TCR clonal expansion peaked in HTLV-1-associated myelopathy patients and was lowest in multiple sclerosis patients.

The sequencing input was PBMCs. The J gene is TRBJ2-5, the V gene TRBV20-1, with D possibly TRBD2 on 6 matching bases. The TCR comes from a woman in her thirties or forties in good health. CDR3: CSANPPVGLTRETQYF. In DNA, the CDR3 is TGCAGTGCTAATCCTCCCGTGGGGCTGACTAGGGAGACCCAGTACTTC.